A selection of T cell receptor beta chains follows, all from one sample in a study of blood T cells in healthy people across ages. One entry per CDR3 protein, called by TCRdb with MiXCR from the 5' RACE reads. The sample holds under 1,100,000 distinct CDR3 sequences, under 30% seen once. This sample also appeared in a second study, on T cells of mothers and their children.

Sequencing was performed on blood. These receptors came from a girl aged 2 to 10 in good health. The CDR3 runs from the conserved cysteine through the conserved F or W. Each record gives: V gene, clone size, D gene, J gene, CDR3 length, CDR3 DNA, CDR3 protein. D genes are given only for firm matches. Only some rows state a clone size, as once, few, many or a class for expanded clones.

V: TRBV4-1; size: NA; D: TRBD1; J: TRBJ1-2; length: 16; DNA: TGCGCCAGCAGCCAAGGGACAGGGACGATATACTATGGCTACACCTTC; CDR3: CASSQGTGTIYYGYTF
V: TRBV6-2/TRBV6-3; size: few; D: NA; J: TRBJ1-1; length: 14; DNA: TGTGCCAGCAGTTACTATCCGGGGAGCACTGAAGCTTTCTTT; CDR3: CASSYYPGSTEAFF
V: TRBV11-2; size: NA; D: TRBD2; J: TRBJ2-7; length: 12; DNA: TGTGCCAGCAGCCCTGTAGGGGAGGGGCAGTACTTC; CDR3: CASSPVGEGQYF
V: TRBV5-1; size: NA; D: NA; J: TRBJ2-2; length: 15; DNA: TGCGCCAGCAGCTTGGGTCGGGCCCTCACCGGGGAGCTGTTTTTT; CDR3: CASSLGRALTGELFF
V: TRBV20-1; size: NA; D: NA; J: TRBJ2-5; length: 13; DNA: TGCAGTGCTACCCACACAAGAGAAGAGACCCAGTACTTC; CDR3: CSATHTREETQYF
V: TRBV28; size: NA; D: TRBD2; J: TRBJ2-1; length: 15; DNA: TGTGCCAGCAGTGGAGATGGACTAGGAATCAATGAGCAGTTCTTC; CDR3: CASSGDGLGINEQFF
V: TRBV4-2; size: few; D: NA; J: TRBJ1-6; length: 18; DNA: TGTGCCAGCAGCCAACTCCTTGGGGAGGCCTTTCGGAATTCACCCCTCCACTTT; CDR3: CASSQLLGEAFRNSPLHF
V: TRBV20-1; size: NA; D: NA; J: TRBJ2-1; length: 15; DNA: TGCAGTGCTAGGCCCCTCCTAGTAAGAGGGGGTGAGCAGTTCTTC; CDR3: CSARPLLVRGGEQFF
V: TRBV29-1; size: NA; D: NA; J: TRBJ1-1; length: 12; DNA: TGCAGCGTTGTTCCCCTGGGACTCCCGAGCTTCTTT; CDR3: CSVVPLGLPSFF
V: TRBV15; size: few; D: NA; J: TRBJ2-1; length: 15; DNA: TGCGCCACCAGCAGAGAGCAGGGATGGACCAATGAGCAGTTCTTC; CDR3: CATSREQGWTNEQFF
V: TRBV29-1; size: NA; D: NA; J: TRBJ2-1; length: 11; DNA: TGCAGCGTTCATCTCTACAATGAGCAGTTCTTC; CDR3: CSVHLYNEQFF
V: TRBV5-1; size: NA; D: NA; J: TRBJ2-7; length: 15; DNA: TGCGCCAGCAGCCTAGGACCGCTAGTAGAGGACGAGCAGTACTTC; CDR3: CASSLGPLVEDEQYF
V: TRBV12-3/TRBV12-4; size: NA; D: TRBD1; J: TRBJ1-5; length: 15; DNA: TGTGCCAGCAGTTTTAGACAGGGTGTTACTCAGCCCCAGCATTTT; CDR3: CASSFRQGVTQPQHF
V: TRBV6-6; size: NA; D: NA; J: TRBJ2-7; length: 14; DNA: TGTGCCAGCAGGACAGGAGAGGACACCTACGAGCAGTACTTC; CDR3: CASRTGEDTYEQYF
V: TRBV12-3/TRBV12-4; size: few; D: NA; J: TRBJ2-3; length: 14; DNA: TGTGCCAGCAGACCCAGACAGGACACAGATACGCAGTATTTT; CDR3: CASRPRQDTDTQYF
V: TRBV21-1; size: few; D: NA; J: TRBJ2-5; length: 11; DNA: TGTGCCAGCAGCAAATGGGAGACCCAGTACTTC; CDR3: CASSKWETQYF
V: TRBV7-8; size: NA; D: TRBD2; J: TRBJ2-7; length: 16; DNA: TGTGCCAGCAGCCCGCGCCGAACAGCGGGGGGTTACGAGCAGTACTTC; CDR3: CASSPRRTAGGYEQYF
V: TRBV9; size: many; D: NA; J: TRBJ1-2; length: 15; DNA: TGTGCCAGCAGCGAGACGGACAGTTCTAACTATGGCTACACCTTC; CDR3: CASSETDSSNYGYTF
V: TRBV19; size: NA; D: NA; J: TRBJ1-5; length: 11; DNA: TGTGCCAGTAGTTTCCTGGGCGATATGCATTTT; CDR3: CASSFLGDMHF
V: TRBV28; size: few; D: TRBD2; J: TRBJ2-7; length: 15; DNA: TGTGCCAGCAGTCCTAGCGGGAGTGGTAGAGACGAGCAGTACTTC; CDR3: CASSPSGSGRDEQYF
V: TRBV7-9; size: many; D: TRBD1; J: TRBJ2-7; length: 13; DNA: TGTGCCAGCAGCCGGGACAGATCCTACGAGCAGTACTTC; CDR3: CASSRDRSYEQYF
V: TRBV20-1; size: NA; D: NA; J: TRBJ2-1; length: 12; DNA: TGCAGTGCTAGTCCTAGGGGGTATGAGCAGTTCTTC; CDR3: CSASPRGYEQFF
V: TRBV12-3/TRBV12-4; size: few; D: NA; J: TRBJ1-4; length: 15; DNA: TGTGCCAGCAGGGCCCGGACAGTTATAAATGAAAAACTGTTTTTT; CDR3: CASRARTVINEKLFF
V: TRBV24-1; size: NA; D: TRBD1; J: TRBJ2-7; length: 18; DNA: TGTGCCACCAGAACCCTTAGGGACAGTAAACCCACCTCCTACGAGCAGTACTTC; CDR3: CATRTLRDSKPTSYEQYF
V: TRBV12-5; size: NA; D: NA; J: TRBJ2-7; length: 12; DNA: TGTGCTAGTGCACAAGGCCCGCTCGAGCAGTACTTC; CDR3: CASAQGPLEQYF
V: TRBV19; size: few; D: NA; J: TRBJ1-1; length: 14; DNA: TGTGCCAGTAGGACCGGGCCCAAGAACACTGAAGCTTTCTTT; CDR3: CASRTGPKNTEAFF
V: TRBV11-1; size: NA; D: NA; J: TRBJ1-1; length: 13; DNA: TGTGCCAGCAGCCTCTCGGGGAGTCCTGAAGCTTTCTTT; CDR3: CASSLSGSPEAFF
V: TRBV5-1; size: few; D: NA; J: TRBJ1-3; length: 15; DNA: TGCGCCAGCAGCCCCTGGACATTCTCTGGAAACACCATATATTTT; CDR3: CASSPWTFSGNTIYF
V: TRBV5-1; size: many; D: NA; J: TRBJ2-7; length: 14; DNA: TGCGCCAGCAGCTCGACAGGTCCCAGCTACGAGCAGTACTTC; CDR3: CASSSTGPSYEQYF
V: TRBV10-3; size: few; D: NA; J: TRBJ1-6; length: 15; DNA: TGTGCCATCAGTGAGAGGGGCTCCTATAATTCACCGCTCCACTTT; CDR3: CAISERGSYNSPLHF
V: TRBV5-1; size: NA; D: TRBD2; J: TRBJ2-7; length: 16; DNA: TGCGCCAGCAGCTTGACTAGCGCTCCGGATTATTACGAGCAGTACTTC; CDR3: CASSLTSAPDYYEQYF
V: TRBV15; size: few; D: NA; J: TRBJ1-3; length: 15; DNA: TGTGCCACCAGCAGAGACCGCTTCTCTGGAAACACCATATATTTT; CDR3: CATSRDRFSGNTIYF
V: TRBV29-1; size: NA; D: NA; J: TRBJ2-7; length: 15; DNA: TGCAGCGTTGAGGGGGAGTTCTCGGGATCCTACGAGCAGTACTTC; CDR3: CSVEGEFSGSYEQYF
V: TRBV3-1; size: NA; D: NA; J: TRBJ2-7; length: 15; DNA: TGTGCCAGCAGTCATAGTGGGCCGATAGCGGACGAGCAGTACTTC; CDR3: CASSHSGPIADEQYF
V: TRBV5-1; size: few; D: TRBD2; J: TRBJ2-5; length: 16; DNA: TGCGCCAGCAGCTTGGCCCTAGCGGGGCCGGGAGAGACCCAGTACTTC; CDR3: CASSLALAGPGETQYF
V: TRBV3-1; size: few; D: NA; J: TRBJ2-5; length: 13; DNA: TGTGCCAGCAGCCGACCGGACAACGAGACCCAGTACTTC; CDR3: CASSRPDNETQYF
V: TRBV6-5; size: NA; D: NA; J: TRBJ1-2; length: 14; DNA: TGTGCCAGCAGCCACCCGAAGGATTTGTGGGGCTACACCTTC; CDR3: CASSHPKDLWGYTF
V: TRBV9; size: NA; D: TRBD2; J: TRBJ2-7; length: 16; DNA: TGTGCCAGCAGCTACCAGGGACTAGCGGGAGTAGGAGAGCAGTACTTC; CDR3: CASSYQGLAGVGEQYF
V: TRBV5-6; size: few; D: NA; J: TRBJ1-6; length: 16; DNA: TGTGCCAGCAGCTGGCTAGGACGCGACCTAAATTCACCCCTCCACTTT; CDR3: CASSWLGRDLNSPLHF
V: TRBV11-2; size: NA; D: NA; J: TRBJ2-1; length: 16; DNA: TGTGCCAGCACCTTAGGGGGGGTAGCGGCTTACAATGAGCAGTTCTTC; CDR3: CASTLGGVAAYNEQFF
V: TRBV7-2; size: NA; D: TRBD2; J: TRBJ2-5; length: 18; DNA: TGTGCCAGCAGCGCAGACGGGACTAGCGGGGTAGCGTCGGAGACCCAGTACTTC; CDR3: CASSADGTSGVASETQYF
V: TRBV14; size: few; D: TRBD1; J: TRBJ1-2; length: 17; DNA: TGTGCCAGCAGCCATTATGCGGGACAGGGGACCAACTATGGCTACACCTTC; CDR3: CASSHYAGQGTNYGYTF
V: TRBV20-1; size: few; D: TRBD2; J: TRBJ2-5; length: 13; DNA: TGCAGTCTAGCGGACCCCACTGCGGAGACCCAGTACTTC; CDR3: CSLADPTAETQYF
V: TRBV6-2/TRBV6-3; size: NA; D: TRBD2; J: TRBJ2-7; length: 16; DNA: TGTGCCAGCAGCTCACTCCCTAGCGGTGCCCTCTACGGGCAGTACTTC; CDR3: CASSSLPSGALYGQYF
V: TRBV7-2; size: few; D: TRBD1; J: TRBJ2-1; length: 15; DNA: TGTGCCAGCAGCCTTTTCGAGACAGGGTACAATGAGCAGTTCTTC; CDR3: CASSLFETGYNEQFF
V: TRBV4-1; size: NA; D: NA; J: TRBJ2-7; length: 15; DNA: TGCGCCAGCAGCCAAGGTACTGGAAAAGCCTACGAGCAGTACTTC; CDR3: CASSQGTGKAYEQYF
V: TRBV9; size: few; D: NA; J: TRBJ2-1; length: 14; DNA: TGTGCCAGCAGCGTAGCACATCTCTCCCTACCGCAGTTCTTC; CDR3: CASSVAHLSLPQFF
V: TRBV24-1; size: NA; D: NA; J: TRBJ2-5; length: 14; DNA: TGTGCCACTTCCTCGACAGAGACGATCGAGACCCAGTACTTC; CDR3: CATSSTETIETQYF
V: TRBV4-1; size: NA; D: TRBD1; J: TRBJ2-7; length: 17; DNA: TGCGCCAGCAGCCATCAGTTTTTCGGGACAGGGAATCACGAGCAGTACTTC; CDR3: CASSHQFFGTGNHEQYF
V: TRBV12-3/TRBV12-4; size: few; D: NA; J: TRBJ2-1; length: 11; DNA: TGTGCCAGCAGTTGGGGACCGGAGCAGTTCTTC; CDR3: CASSWGPEQFF
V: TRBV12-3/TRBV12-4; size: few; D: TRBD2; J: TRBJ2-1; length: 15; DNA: TGTGCCAGCAGTCGTAACGGGGCAGGGAGGGATGAGCAGTTCTTC; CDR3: CASSRNGAGRDEQFF
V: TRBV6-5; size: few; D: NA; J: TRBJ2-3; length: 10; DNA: TGTGCCACCTCTAAAGATACGCAGTATTTT; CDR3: CATSKDTQYF